A single T cell receptor beta chain is shown here with its context. The data stem from a study of control samples from healthy donors and cancer patients. Looked up from germline, CDR1 is MDHEN and CDR2 is SYDVKM. The CDR3 runs to 13 residues. Trimming cost V 5 bases and J 2 bases, with 9 bases left between them. Sequenced by immunoSEQ multiplex PCR; TCRdb stores in-frame clones only, minus some. The sample shows 40,000 to 45,000 clones, 70% of them seen only once. The sequenced sample was formalin-fixed, paraffin-embedded tissue. V is TRBV28 and J is TRBJ1-2, with D uncertain. The clonotype was recovered from a male donor with melanoma. Written as DNA, the CDR3 is TGTGCCAGCAGTGGGTTCTTGAACTATGGCTACACCTTC. Translating gives CASSGFLNYGYTF.